Reported below is one T cell receptor beta chain. The antigen remains undetermined. One end of the junction fails to match germline, which may point to a read error. Total RNA amounting to 500 ng was the source from which TCR beta cDNA was made with a constant-region primer. Slightly modified ARM-PCR, run as three nested multiplex PCR rounds, produced the TCR beta libraries. TRBV1-TRBV30 forward primers paired with a C-beta reverse primer were used in the first two PCR rounds, which ran approximately 10 cycles each. TCRdb independently ran MiXCR on the multiplex PCR reads; one entry per CDR3 protein. Among 150,000 to 200,000 distinct CDR3 sequences, 65% were seen once, and the ten largest hold 6% to 8.5%. Per germline, CDR1 SGHNT and CDR2 YYREEE (reference sequence). This CDR3 region has 15 residues. This specimen comes from a study of tumor-infiltrating lymphocytes in primary liver carcinoma. Study-wide points: Tumor region pairs outstripped tumor-adjacent and tumor-blood pairs in overlap. Blood fell significantly below tumors in its top-250-clone fraction (p = 0.039).

Germline DNA was also extracted, and blood RNA was taken from unsorted whole blood. This TCR was sampled from a woman between 55 and 75 years old with primary liver carcinoma and hepatitis B virus infection. Sequencing used peripheral blood. The chain links TRBV5-4 to TRBJ2-2; possible D gene TRBD2, 5 bases. Here the CDR3 reads CASSLLAPNTGELLF. CDR3 DNA: TGTGCCAGCAGCTTGCTAGCACCGAACACCGGGGAGCTGCTTTTT.